What follows describes a single T cell receptor beta chain. During active infection, Seattle patients enrolled and were then monitored through disease. Measured with immunoSEQ multiplex PCR; TCRdb has only the in-frame clones, and not every one. The table shows over 250,000 clones, with 70% to 85% occurring only once. The CDR3 has 12 amino acids. V shed 2 bases and J 15 bases; nucleotides not matched to a gene: 6. Germline loops: CDR1 MDHEN, CDR2 SYDVKM. The sample originates from a study of blood T cell repertoires in COVID-19. Sequencing used peripheral blood. This chain joins TRBV28 and TRBJ2-4; 8 bases match TRBD1. This clonotype was obtained from a human donor with COVID-19, enrolled during active disease. The donor label of this sample is uncertain. CDR3 protein: CASSLETGVVYF. The CDR3, as DNA: TGTGCCAGCAGTTTAGAGACAGGGGTTGTGTACTTC.